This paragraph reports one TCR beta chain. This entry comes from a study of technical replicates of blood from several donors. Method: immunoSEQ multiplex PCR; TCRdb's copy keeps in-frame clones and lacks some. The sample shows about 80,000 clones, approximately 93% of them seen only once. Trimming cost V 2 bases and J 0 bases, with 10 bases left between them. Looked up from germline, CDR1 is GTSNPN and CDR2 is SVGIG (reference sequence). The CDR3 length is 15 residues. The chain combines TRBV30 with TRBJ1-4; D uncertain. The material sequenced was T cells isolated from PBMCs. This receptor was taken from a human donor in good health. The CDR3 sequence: CAWSRTRATNEKLFF. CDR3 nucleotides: TGTGCCTGGAGTCGGACTCGGGCAACTAATGAAAAACTGTTTTTT.